This TCR beta chain was captured in a study of cytomegalovirus exposure and HLA in healthy donors. Across the whole study: The study placed about four fifths of its approximately 400 genotyped donors in the Caucasian-associated ancestry cluster.

This CDR3 spans 17 amino acids. V lost 3 bases, J lost 2 bases, and 9 bases stayed unmatched. CDR1 is MGHRA, CDR2 YSYEKL, per germline. PCR amplification relied on 60 Vbeta primers (plus 13 Jbeta primers). Profiling relied on immunoSEQ multiplex PCR, and the TCRdb table lists in-frame clones only, not all of them. The profile covers more than 90,000 clones, with roughly four fifths appearing a single time and about 16% taken by the ten largest. Study-wide findings and caveats: Follow-up analysis later connected one missense variant in DCLRE1C with trimming of TCR beta V- and J-genes. Across HLA loci, a later analysis found differing TCR association rates, with DRB1 most and HLA-C fewest.

With respect to this clone: Its antigen remains unknown.

Sequences were obtained from PBMCs. V gene TRBV4-1 combines with J gene TRBJ2-3; 9 positions match TRBD1. This receptor was identified in a man aged 50-60 years in good health and CMV-seropositive. As DNA, the CDR3 is TGCGCCAGCAGCCACCTAGGCCGGGACAGGGACACAGATACGCAGTATTTT. Amino acid sequence: CASSHLGRDRDTDTQYF.